The next 27 T cell receptor beta chains were all read from a single sample in a study of CD8 T cells in ankylosing spondylitis. Whole-study results and caveats: What seemed typical of ankylosing spondylitis blood was a TCR beta motif built from about 8 highly homologous variants.

MiXCR, applied by TCRdb to the 5' RACE reads, yields one record per CDR3 protein. Here the sample spans some 140,000 distinct CDR3 sequences, 17% being singletons. No antigen has been identified for these receptors. The sample consisted of blood, either unsorted or a sorted T cell fraction (not recorded which). These receptors came from a male donor with ankylosing spondylitis.

This clonotype was seen ten or more times. This chain links TRBV12-3 or TRBV12-4 with TRBJ2-1; possibly TRBD1 for D (6 bases). The CDR3 extends over 10 amino acids. Trimming removed 7 bases from V and 10 bases from J, with 8 bases in between. As DNA, the CDR3 is TGTGCCAGCACCGGGACAGAGCAGTTCTTC. Encoded protein: CASTGTEQFF.

This clonotype has just a few counts. The chain's CDR3 is CAISGASGSYEQYF. As DNA, the CDR3 is TGTGCCATCTCGGGGGCTAGCGGTTCCTACGAGCAGTACTTC. This chain connects TRBV10-3 to TRBJ2-7; TRBD2 might be the D (7 bases). With 8 bases removed from V and 1 base from J, the gap between germline ends came to 15 bases. Germline assignment: CDR1 ENHRY and CDR2 SYGVKD. The CDR3 spans 14 residues.

This clonotype has just a few counts. The chain couples TRBV5-8 to TRBJ2-1; D is unresolved. Germline CDR1 and CDR2: SGHTS and YDEGEE. This CDR3 region has 15 residues. The V and J ends lost 1 base and 0 bases respectively, with 8 bases between them. CDR3 in amino acids: CASSLWANSYNEQFF. The CDR3 DNA sequence: TGTGCCAGCAGCTTGTGGGCCAACTCCTACAATGAGCAGTTCTTC.

This chain uses TRBV20-1 with TRBJ1-5, with a possible D match to TRBD1 (5 bases). The CDR3 sequence is 13 residues long. Germline loops: CDR1 DFQATT, CDR2 SNEGSKA (reference sequence). The V end lost 6 bases, the J end lost 9 bases, and 18 bases lay between the germline ends. CDR3 nucleotide sequence: TGCAGTGCGAGTCCTGGGACCAAGAGGCCCCAGCATTTT. This codes for CSASPGTKRPQHF.

This chain links TRBV5-1 with TRBJ2-2, with D perhaps being TRBD1 or TRBD2 (5 bases each). V lost 4 bases, J lost 5 bases, and 15 bases lay in between. The CDR3 is made up of 15 amino acids. The germline gives CDR1 SGHRS, CDR2 YFSETQ. The CDR3 reads CASSPWGTGTGELFF. As DNA, the CDR3 is TGCGCCAGCAGCCCGTGGGGGACCGGTACCGGGGAGCTGTTTTTT.

The gene calls are TRBV6-5 and TRBJ2-1; D gene ambiguous. Germline V gives CDR1 MNHEY, CDR2 SVGAGI. Trimming pared 0 bases from V and 3 bases from J, leaving 18 bases between. The length of the CDR3 is 18 residues. Here the CDR3 reads CASSYSLQRKDGYNEQFF. The CDR3 coding sequence is TGTGCCAGCAGTTACTCGTTGCAGCGAAAGGACGGCTACAATGAGCAGTTCTTC.

The rearrangement links TRBV20-1 to TRBJ2-1; no clear D. The germline CDR1 and CDR2 sequences are DFQATT and SNEGSKA (reference sequence). CDR3 length equals 11 residues. V was trimmed by 1 base and J by 6 bases, leaving 4 bases between them. This CDR3 is CSARVVNEQFF. Written as DNA, the CDR3 is TGCAGTGCTAGAGTAGTCAATGAGCAGTTCTTC.

This clonotype was counted a few times. This rearrangement joins TRBV6-9 to TRBJ2-7; no reliable D call. This CDR3 spans 13 amino acids. The germline V gene has CDR1 MNHGY and CDR2 SVAAGI. The V and J ends lost 1 base and 5 bases respectively, with 9 bases between them. CDR3 amino acids: CASSYLGINEQYF. The CDR3 nucleotides are TGTGCCAGCAGTTATTTGGGGATCAACGAGCAGTACTTC.

This chain uses TRBV6-1 with TRBJ2-7, with D possibly being TRBD1 (6 bases). The CDR3 length is 14 residues. CDR1 and CDR2 (germline): MNHNS, SASEGT. V was clipped by 7 bases and J by 0 bases, with 13 bases between them. CDR3: CASNPTGSSYEQYF. CDR3 in DNA: TGTGCCAGCAATCCCACAGGGAGCTCCTACGAGCAGTACTTC.

This clonotype was seen a handful of times. CDR3 residues: CASSLGTGSGSYEQYF. The CDR3 DNA is TGTGCCAGCAGCTTAGGGACAGGGAGTGGCTCCTACGAGCAGTACTTC. V and J are TRBV7-9 and TRBJ2-7, with 8 bases aligning to TRBD1. The CDR3 runs to 16 residues. The V gene end was trimmed by 1 base and the J gene end by 0 bases; junction bases not matched to a gene: 5. Germline V gene sequence: CDR1 SEHNR, CDR2 FQNEAQ (reference sequence).

A few counts support this clonotype. The chain links TRBV28 to TRBJ1-1; D unclear. Germline CDR1 and CDR2: MDHEN and SYDVKM. CDR3 size: 15 residues. The V gene lost 6 bases and the J gene lost 4 bases, with 18 bases spanning the gap. The CDR3 loop is CASSPRPGIGTEAFF. In DNA form, the CDR3 reads TGTGCCAGCAGCCCGAGACCCGGGATTGGCACTGAAGCTTTCTTT.

This clonotype has a count of ten or more. The J gene is TRBJ2-7, the V gene TRBV29-1, with D unclear. Germline CDR1 and CDR2: SQVTM and ANQGSEA. This CDR3 is built from 14 residues. Trimming took 2 bases from V and 0 from J, leaving 11 bases between them. For the CDR3, the DNA is TGCAGCGTTGAACTGGCAGGAGACTCCTACGAGCAGTACTTC. This sequence encodes CSVELAGDSYEQYF.

This clonotype was picked up a small number of times. The chain has TRBV7-9 and TRBJ2-5; 9 bases are shared with TRBD2. Trimming removed 4 bases from V and 3 bases from J; junction bases left unmatched: 3. The CDR3 contains 14 residues. Germline V lookup: CDR1 SEHNR, CDR2 FQNEAQ (reference sequence). In DNA, the CDR3 is TGTGCCAGCAGCTGGGGACTAGCAGAAGAGACCCAGTACTTC. Translating gives CASSWGLAEETQYF.

This rearrangement joins TRBV27 to TRBJ1-1, with D possibly matching TRBD1 (6 bases). The CDR3 sequence is 14 residues long. CDR1 and CDR2 (germline): MNHEY, SMNVEV (reference sequence). V shed 6 bases and J shed 0 bases, with 11 bases lying between them. Here the CDR3 reads CASSAQGLNTEAFF. The CDR3 DNA follows: TGTGCCAGCAGCGCACAGGGTTTGAACACTGAAGCTTTCTTT.

This rearrangement joins TRBV4-1 to TRBJ1-5, with 9 bases fitting TRBD1. CDR1 is MGHRA and CDR2 is YSYEKL in the germline V gene. V gave up 4 bases and J gave up 6 bases; unmatched junction bases: 10. The CDR3 sequence is 16 residues long. The CDR3 loop is CASSPFPGTGTQPQHF. CDR3 bases: TGCGCCAGCAGCCCATTTCCCGGGACAGGGACTCAGCCCCAGCATTTT.

This clonotype came up a few times. The chain has TRBV4-1 and TRBJ2-2; no reliable D call. Germline loops: CDR1 MGHRA, CDR2 YSYEKL. The CDR3 totals 12 residues. V shed 1 base and J shed 5 bases, with 2 bases lying between them. CDR3 region: CASSQVTGELFF. The CDR3 DNA sequence: TGCGCCAGCAGCCAAGTAACCGGGGAGCTGTTTTTT.

In this sample, this clonotype turned up a few times. The gene calls are TRBV28 and TRBJ2-3; D not resolved. Trimming cost V 8 bases and J 4 bases, with 16 bases left between them. Germline lookup yields CDR1 MDHEN and CDR2 SYDVKM. CDR3 length: 14 residues. The CDR3 DNA reads as TGTGCCAGCGTTCGAAGGGCCGGCCCAGATACGCAGTATTTT. As protein: CASVRRAGPDTQYF.

This chain joins TRBV6-5 and TRBJ2-7; 7 bases match TRBD1. CDR1 MNHEY and CDR2 SVGAGI come from the germline V gene. The CDR3 covers 13 residues. V was pared by 2 bases and J by 2 bases, with 0 bases of the junction left unmatched. This CDR3 reads CASSYDRAYEQYF. The DNA for the CDR3 is TGTGCCAGCAGTTACGACAGGGCCTACGAGCAGTACTTC.

The gene calls are TRBV5-1 and TRBJ1-5, with a weak D call TRBD1 (5 bases). CDR3 size: 14 residues. Germline V CDR1 and CDR2: SGHRS, YFSETQ. V lost 1 base to trimming and J lost 5 bases, with 10 bases between them. CDR3 sequence (DNA): TGCGCCAGCAGCTTGTCAGGGTTGGATCAGCCCCAGCATTTT. Its protein product is CASSLSGLDQPQHF.

The chain employs TRBV10-3 and TRBJ2-1; 12 bases fit TRBD2. The CDR3 is 15 residues long. In germline, CDR1 is ENHRY, CDR2 SYGVKD. V lost 3 bases and J lost 12; bases outside the gene matches: 9. CDR3 sequence: CAISERLAGEVAQFF. DNA of the CDR3: TGTGCCATCAGTGAAAGACTAGCGGGAGAGGTTGCGCAGTTCTTC.

This sequence joins TRBV6-4 and TRBJ2-7; 9 positions match TRBD2. V trimming: 6 bases; J trimming: 2 bases; junction bases outside the gene matches: 5. Germline V gene data show CDR1 as MRHNA and CDR2 as SNTAGT. This CDR3 has 14 amino acids. In DNA, the CDR3 is TGTGCCAGCAGGCGGACTAGCGATGCCTACGAGCAGTACTTC. Translating gives CASRRTSDAYEQYF.

The chain links TRBV9 to TRBJ2-2; 7 bases line up with TRBD1. Germline V gene sequence: CDR1 SGDLS, CDR2 YYNGEE. V lost 3 bases and J lost 2; bases outside the gene matches: 4. This CDR3 comprises 15 residues. CDR3 residues: CASSDGTANTGELFF. CDR3 nucleotide sequence: TGTGCCAGCAGCGACGGGACAGCCAACACCGGGGAGCTGTTTTTT.

This chain links TRBV28 with TRBJ2-1; tentative D call: TRBD2 (5 bases). The CDR3 totals 15 residues. V lost 6 bases and J lost 2, with 14 bases in between. Germline V gives CDR1 MDHEN, CDR2 SYDVKM. The CDR3 DNA reads TGTGCCAGCAGAGATGGACTGAACCCCTACAATGAGCAGTTCTTC. Residues: CASRDGLNPYNEQFF.

The chain employs TRBV5-1 and TRBJ2-2, with TRBD1 matching over 7 bases. CDR3 size: 17 residues. The germline CDR1 and CDR2 sequences are SGHRS and YFSETQ. V lost 1 base and J lost 1; bases outside the gene matches: 7. This CDR3 reads CASSLSRGHLNTGELFF. The CDR3 region has the DNA TGCGCCAGCAGCTTGTCGAGGGGGCACCTGAACACCGGGGAGCTGTTTTTT.

The count of this clonotype is one. The rearrangement joins TRBV19 to TRBJ2-2; TRBD1 might be the D (6 bases). V was shortened by 0 bases and J by 6 bases, with 14 bases between the two germline ends. The germline V gene encodes CDR1 LNHDA and CDR2 SQIVND (reference sequence). The CDR3 totals 16 residues. The CDR3 reads CASSIDQGRFSGELFF. CDR3 nucleotides: TGTGCCAGTAGTATAGATCAGGGGCGGTTTTCCGGGGAGCTGTTTTTT. The variable domain in full, with the rest retrieved from reference TRBV19 and TRBJ2-2, is DGGITQSPKYLFRKEGQNVTLSCEQNLNHDAMYWYRQDPGQGLRLIYYSQIVNDFQKGDIAEGYSVSREKKESFPLTVTSAQKNPTAFYLCASSIDQGRFSGELFFGEGSRLTVL.

The chain recombines TRBV11-2 with TRBJ2-7; 7 bases line up with TRBD1. V shed 5 bases, J shed 4 bases, and the junction held 8 bases outside the gene matches. Germline V gives CDR1 SGHAT, CDR2 FQNNGV. This CDR3 spans 14 amino acids. The CDR3 nucleotides read TGTGCCAGCAGCCCTCTTGGGACAGCATACGAGCAGTACTTC. Its translation: CASSPLGTAYEQYF.

V is TRBV5-1 and J is TRBJ2-7, with 9 bases lining up with TRBD1. V lost 4 bases, J lost 5 bases, and 19 bases stayed unmatched. The CDR3 is 18 residues long. CDR1 SGHRS and CDR2 YFSETQ come from the germline V gene. CDR3 bases: TGCGCCAGCAGCCCAGCCGGGACAGGGATGGGTGACTTCCACGAGCAGTACTTC. It encodes CASSPAGTGMGDFHEQYF.